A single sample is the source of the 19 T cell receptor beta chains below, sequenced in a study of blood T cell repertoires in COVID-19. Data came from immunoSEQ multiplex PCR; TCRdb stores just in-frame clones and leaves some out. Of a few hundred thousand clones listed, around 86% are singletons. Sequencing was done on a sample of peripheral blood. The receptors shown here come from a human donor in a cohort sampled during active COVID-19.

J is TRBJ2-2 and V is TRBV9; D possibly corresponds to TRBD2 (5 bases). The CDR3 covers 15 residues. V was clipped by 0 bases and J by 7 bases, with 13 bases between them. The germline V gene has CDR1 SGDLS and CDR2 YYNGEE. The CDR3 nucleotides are TGTGCCAGCAGCGTAGGGGGAGAACATGGCGGGGAGCTGTTTTTT. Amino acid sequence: CASSVGGEHGGELFF.

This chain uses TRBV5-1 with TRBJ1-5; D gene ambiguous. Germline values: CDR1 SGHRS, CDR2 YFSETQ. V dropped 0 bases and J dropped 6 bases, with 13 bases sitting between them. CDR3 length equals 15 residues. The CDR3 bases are TGCGCCAGCAGCTTGGAAAGCGGCGGGAGTCAGCCCCAGCATTTT. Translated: CASSLESGGSQPQHF.

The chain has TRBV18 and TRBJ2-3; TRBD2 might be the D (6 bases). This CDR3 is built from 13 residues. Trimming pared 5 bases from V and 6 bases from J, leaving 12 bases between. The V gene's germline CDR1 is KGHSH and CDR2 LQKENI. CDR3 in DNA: TGTGCCAGCTCAGTCCGGGAGACGGATACGCAGTATTTT. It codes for CASSVRETDTQYF.

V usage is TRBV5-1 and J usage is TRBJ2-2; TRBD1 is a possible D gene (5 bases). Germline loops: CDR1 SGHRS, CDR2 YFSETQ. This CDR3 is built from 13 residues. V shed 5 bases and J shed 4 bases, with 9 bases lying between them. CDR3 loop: CASRPGFTGELFF. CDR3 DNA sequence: TGCGCCAGCAGACCAGGGTTCACCGGGGAGCTGTTTTTT.

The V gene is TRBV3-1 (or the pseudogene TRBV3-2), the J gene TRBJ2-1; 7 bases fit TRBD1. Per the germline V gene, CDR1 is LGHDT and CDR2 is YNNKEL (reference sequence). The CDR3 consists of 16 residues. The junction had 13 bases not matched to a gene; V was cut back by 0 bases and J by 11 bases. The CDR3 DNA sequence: TGTGCCAGCAGCCAAGAGGGGCTTACAGGGGACAAGCAGCAGTTCTTC. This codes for CASSQEGLTGDKQQFF.

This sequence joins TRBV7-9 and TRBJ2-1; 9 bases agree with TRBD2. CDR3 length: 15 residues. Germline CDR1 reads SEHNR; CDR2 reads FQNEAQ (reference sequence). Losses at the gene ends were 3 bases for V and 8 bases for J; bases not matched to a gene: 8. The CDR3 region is CASSFSLAGAYEQFF. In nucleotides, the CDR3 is TGTGCCAGCAGCTTCTCCTTAGCGGGGGCGTATGAGCAGTTCTTC.

CDR3 protein: CASSWPRQENEETQYF. The CDR3, as DNA: TGCGCCAGCAGCTGGCCGAGACAGGAAAACGAAGAGACCCAGTACTTC. The chain recombines TRBV5-1 with TRBJ2-5; D might be TRBD1 (6 bases). The V end was cut by 3 bases, the J end by 3 bases, with 18 bases between. There are 16 residues in the CDR3. Germline lookup yields CDR1 SGHRS and CDR2 YFSETQ.

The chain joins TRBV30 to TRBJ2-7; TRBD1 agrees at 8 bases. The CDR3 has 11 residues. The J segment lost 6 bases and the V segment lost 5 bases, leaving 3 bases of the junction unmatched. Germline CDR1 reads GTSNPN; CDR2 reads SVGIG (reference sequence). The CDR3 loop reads CAWDRGGEQYF. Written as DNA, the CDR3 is TGTGCCTGGGACAGGGGAGGCGAGCAGTACTTC.

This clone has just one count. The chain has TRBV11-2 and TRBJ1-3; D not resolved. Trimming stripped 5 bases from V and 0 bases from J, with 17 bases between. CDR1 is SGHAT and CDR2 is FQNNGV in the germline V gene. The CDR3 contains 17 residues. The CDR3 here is CASSPHPRGVSGNTIYF. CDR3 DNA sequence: TGTGCCAGCAGCCCCCACCCTCGCGGGGTCTCTGGAAACACCATATATTTT.

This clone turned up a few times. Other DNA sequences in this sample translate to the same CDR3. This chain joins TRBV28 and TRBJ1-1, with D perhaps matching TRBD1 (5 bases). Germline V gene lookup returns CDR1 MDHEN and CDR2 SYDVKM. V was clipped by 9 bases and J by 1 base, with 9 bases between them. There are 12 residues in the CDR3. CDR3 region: CASQGANTEAFF. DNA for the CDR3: TGTGCCAGTCAAGGGGCGAACACTGAAGCTTTCTTT.

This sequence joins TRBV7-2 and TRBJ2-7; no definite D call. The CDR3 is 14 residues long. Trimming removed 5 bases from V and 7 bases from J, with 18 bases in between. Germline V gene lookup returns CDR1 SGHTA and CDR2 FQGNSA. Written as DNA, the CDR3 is TGTGCCAGCAGCCTCGCTATGGAGAGCTGGGAGCAGTACTTC. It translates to CASSLAMESWEQYF.

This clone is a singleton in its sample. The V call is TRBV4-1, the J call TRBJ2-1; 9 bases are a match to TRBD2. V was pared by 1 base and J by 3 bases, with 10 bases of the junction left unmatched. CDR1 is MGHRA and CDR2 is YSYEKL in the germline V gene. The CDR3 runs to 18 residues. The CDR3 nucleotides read TGCGCCAGCAGCCAAGGAGAATTCAGACTAGCGGTCTACAATGAGCAGTTCTTC. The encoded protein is CASSQGEFRLAVYNEQFF.

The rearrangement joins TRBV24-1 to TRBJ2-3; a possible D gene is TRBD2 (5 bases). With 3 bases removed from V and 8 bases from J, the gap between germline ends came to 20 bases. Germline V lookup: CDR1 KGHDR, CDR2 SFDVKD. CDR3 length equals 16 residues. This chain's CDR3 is CATSDPEGSKSATQYF. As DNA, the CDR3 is TGTGCCACCAGTGATCCTGAGGGTAGCAAGTCGGCTACGCAGTATTTT.

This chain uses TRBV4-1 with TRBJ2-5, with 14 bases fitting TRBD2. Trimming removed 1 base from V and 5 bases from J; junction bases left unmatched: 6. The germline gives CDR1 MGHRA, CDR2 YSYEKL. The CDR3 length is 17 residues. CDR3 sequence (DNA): TGCGCCAGCAGCCAAGGTGGACTAGCGGGGGGCTGGGAGACCCAGTACTTC. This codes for CASSQGGLAGGWETQYF.

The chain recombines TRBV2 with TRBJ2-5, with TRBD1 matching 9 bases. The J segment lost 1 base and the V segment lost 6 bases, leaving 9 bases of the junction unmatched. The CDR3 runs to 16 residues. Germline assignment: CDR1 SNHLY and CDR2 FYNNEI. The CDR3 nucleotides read TGTGCCAGCAGCGTCGGGACAGGGAATCTCCAAGAGACCCAGTACTTC. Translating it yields CASSVGTGNLQETQYF. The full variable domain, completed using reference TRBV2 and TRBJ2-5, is EPEVTQTPSHQVTQMGQEVILRCVPISNHLYFYWYRQILGQKVEFLVSFYNNEISEKSEIFDDQFSVERPDGSNFTLKIRSTKLEDSAMYFCASSVGTGNLQETQYFGPGTRLLVL.

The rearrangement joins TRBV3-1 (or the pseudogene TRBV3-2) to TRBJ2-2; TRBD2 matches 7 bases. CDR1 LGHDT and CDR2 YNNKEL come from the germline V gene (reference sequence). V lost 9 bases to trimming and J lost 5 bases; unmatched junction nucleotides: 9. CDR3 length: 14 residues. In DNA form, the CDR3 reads TGTGCCAGTAAACGGGGGGTTTATACCGGGGAGCTGTTTTTT. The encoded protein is CASKRGVYTGELFF.

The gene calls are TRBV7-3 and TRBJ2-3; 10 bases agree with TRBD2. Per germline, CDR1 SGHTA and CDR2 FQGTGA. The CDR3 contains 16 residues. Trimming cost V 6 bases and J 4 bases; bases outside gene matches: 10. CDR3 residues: CASSYRGLAGADTQYF. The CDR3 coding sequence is TGTGCCAGCAGTTACCGGGGGCTAGCGGGAGCAGATACGCAGTATTTT.

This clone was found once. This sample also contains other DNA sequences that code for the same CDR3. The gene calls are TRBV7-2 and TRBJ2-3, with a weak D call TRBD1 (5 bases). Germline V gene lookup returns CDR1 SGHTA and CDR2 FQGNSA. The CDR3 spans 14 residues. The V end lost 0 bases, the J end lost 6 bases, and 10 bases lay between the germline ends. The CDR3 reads CASSLAGRWDTQYF. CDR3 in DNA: TGTGCCAGCAGCTTAGCGGGGCGATGGGATACGCAGTATTTT.

The CDR3 spells CASSLGGGETQYF. The DNA of the CDR3 is TGTGCCAGCAGCCTCGGCGGGGGTGAGACCCAGTACTTC. The gene calls are TRBV3-1 (or the pseudogene TRBV3-2) and TRBJ2-5; TRBD2 agrees at 7 bases. Trimming removed 4 bases from V and 5 bases from J; junction bases left unmatched: 4. The CDR3 has 13 amino acids. CDR1 is LGHDT and CDR2 is YNNKEL in the germline V gene (reference sequence).